The rows below give T cell receptor beta chains drawn from one sample of a study of blood T cell repertoires in COVID-19. TCRdb's copy holds only in-frame clones and misses some; the assay was immunoSEQ multiplex PCR. The table has under 140,000 clones, 70% to 90% seen once; the top ten hold 4.5% to 5%. The sequencing input was peripheral blood. The receptors originated from a human donor in a cohort sampled during active COVID-19. The CDR3 runs from the conserved cysteine through the conserved F or W.

>TRBJ1-2|TRBV14
CASSQDSEEDGYTF
>TRBJ1-1|TRBV18
CASSPQDIQNTEAFF
>TRBJ2-2|TRBV4-3
CASSHSGLAGAGTGELFF
>TRBJ1-1|TRBV7-3
CASSLTPRTEAFF
>TRBJ2-7|TRBV7-3
CASSLTPQWEGLF
>TRBJ2-3|TRBV5-4
CASSLFFGGTDTQYF
>TRBJ1-3|TRBV19
CASSGIATSSGNTIYF
>TRBJ2-1|TRBV12-5
CASGQAPGLAGIREQFF
>TRBJ2-2|TRBV25-1
CASSSWGGTGELFF
>TRBJ2-3|TRBV28
CASSLLSGSGNTQYF
>TRBJ2-7|TRBV7-9
CASSLSGDKKGEQYF
>TRBJ2-1|TRBV4-2
CASSSGQGDSYNEQFF
>TRBJ2-7|TRBV18
CASSQPTAIMSTGGFSWYEQYF
>TRBJ2-1|TRBV5-1
CASRSSGNEQFF
>TRBJ2-1|TRBV5-1
CASSLQPLGQVTGNEQFF
>TRBJ2-3|TRBV5-1
CASSLGRRVTGSTDTQYF
>TRBJ2-5|TRBV4-1
CASSQALAGIQETQYF
>TRBJ2-7|TRBV29-1
CSVEGDTYEQYF
>TRBJ1-2|TRBV11-2
CASSQPYMAYGYTF
>TRBJ1-1|TRBV7-2
CASTPWETEAFF
>TRBJ2-1|TRBV5-1
CASSSSRGSYNEQFF
>TRBJ1-2|TRBV3-1/TRBV3-2
CASSQRAGVVGYTF
>TRBJ2-1|TRBV11-2
CASSLELAEQFF
>TRBJ1-1|TRBV6-1
CASSETGMLNTEAFF
>TRBJ2-2|TRBV5-5
CASSLWGGRNTGELFF
>TRBJ1-1|TRBV11-2
CASSLELRGIKAFF
>TRBJ1-3|TRBV6-1
CASSEKGTAGNTIYF
>TRBJ1-1|TRBV5-1
CASSQLSTGKNTEAFF
>TRBJ2-1|TRBV18
CASSPNLAGGQSEQFF
>TRBJ1-6|TRBV7-6
CASSTQGYSPLHF
>TRBJ2-2|TRBV7-3
CASSPTGANTGELFF
>TRBJ1-5|TRBV18
CASSAAEGQPQHF
>TRBJ2-2|TRBV6-6
CASRGTGDNTGELFF
>TRBJ1-2|TRBV10-3
CAIRGGAGRDGYTF
>TRBJ1-5|TRBV7-8
CASKLGAANQPQHF
>TRBJ2-1|TRBV10-3
CAISWTMDSYNEQFF
>TRBJ1-1|TRBV19
CASSKKRGAMNTEAFF
>TRBJ1-5|TRBV12-3/TRBV12-4
CASSLSGEQPQHF
>TRBJ2-1|TRBV21-1
CASSEGLAGRRSYNEQFF
>TRBJ1-5|TRBV10-3
CAISAAENQPQHF
>TRBJ2-3|TRBV11-2
CASRPGLQTDTQYF
>TRBJ2-7|TRBV27
CASSIGLAGAYEQYF
>TRBJ2-2|TRBV4-1
CASSQYSGRGYGELFF